The entry below describes one T cell receptor beta chain. Its target is unknown. Then a second PCR, running roughly 7 to 12 cycles, was carried out with a sample-barcoded 5' primer and a J-beta primer mix. TCRdb called the 5' RACE reads again in MiXCR, with one record for every CDR3 protein. The sample contains around 800,000 distinct CDR3 sequences, roughly 50% of which appear only once. The data were taken from a study of blood T cells in healthy people across ages. Study-wide findings and caveats: The percentage of naive T cells correlated strongly with TCR beta diversity.

V was pared by 8 bases and J by 8 bases, with 19 bases between. CDR1 and CDR2 from the germline V gene are MNHNS and SASEGT. The CDR3 runs 14 residues. This chain links TRBV6-1 with TRBJ2-1; possibly TRBD1 or TRBD2 for D (5 bases each). The sequence derives from a man older than 75 in good health. Sequencing was done on a sample of blood. DNA of the CDR3: TGTGCCAGCGGCCGGGACCCCTCTTGGGATGAGCAGTTCTTC. This encodes CASGRDPSWDEQFF.